Listed here are 10 T cell receptor beta chains from one sample, sequenced in a study of cytomegalovirus exposure and HLA in healthy donors. Researchers ran the PCR with 60 Vbeta and 13 Jbeta primers. Assay used: immunoSEQ multiplex PCR; TCRdb lists only in-frame clones, some missing. Its table lists around 76,000 clones. Sequenced input: PBMCs. The receptors derive from a middle-aged man in good health and CMV-seronegative.

The gene calls are TRBV5-4 and TRBJ2-5; D is perhaps TRBD2 (6 bases). In germline, CDR1 is SGHNT, CDR2 YYREEE (reference sequence). With 6 bases removed from V and 5 bases from J, the gap between germline ends came to 14 bases. CDR3 size: 13 residues. The CDR3 is CASNTGGEETQYF. The CDR3 DNA is TGTGCCAGCAACACCGGGGGAGAGGAGACCCAGTACTTC. Based on the CDR3 plus reference TRBV5-4 and TRBJ2-5, the full variable domain is ETGVTQSPTHLIKTRGQQVTLRCSSQSGHNTVSWYQQALGQGPQFIFQYYREEENGRGNFPPRFSGLQFPNYSSELNVNALELDDSALYLCASNTGGEETQYFGPGTRLLVL.

The chain is built from TRBV4-3 and TRBJ1-1; tentatively, D is TRBD1 (5 bases). This CDR3 region has 13 residues. The V and J ends lost 1 base and 5 bases respectively, with 8 bases between them. Germline CDR1 is LGHNA and CDR2 is YSLEER. The CDR3 DNA reads as TGCGCCAGCAGCCAAGGACGGGGGACTGAAGCTTTCTTT. It yields the protein CASSQGRGTEAFF.

The chain uses TRBV5-1 and TRBJ2-2, with D unresolved. The V and J ends lost 2 bases and 4 bases respectively, with 9 bases between them. Looked up from germline, CDR1 is SGHRS and CDR2 is YFSETQ. CDR3 length: 14 amino acids. CDR3: CASSFSSGTGELFF. The DNA of the CDR3 is TGCGCCAGCAGCTTCTCGTCCGGCACCGGGGAGCTGTTTTTT.

The chain uses TRBV2 and TRBJ1-2; 9 bases fit TRBD1. Germline V gene lookup returns CDR1 SNHLY and CDR2 FYNNEI. With 6 bases clipped from V and 4 bases from J, the junction kept 6 bases outside the gene matches. The CDR3 is 14 residues long. The CDR3 reads CASSRDREGYGYTF. CDR3 DNA: TGTGCCAGCAGCAGGGACAGGGAAGGCTATGGCTACACCTTC.

The gene calls are TRBV6-1 and TRBJ1-2; TRBD1 matches 7 bases. From germline, CDR1 is MNHNS and CDR2 SASEGT. The length of the CDR3 is 16 residues. Losses at the gene ends were 0 bases for V and 4 bases for J; bases not matched to a gene: 8. The CDR3 DNA sequence: TGTGCCAGCAGTGAAGCCACGCGGGGACAGCCCTATGGCTACACCTTC. Translated, it gives CASSEATRGQPYGYTF.

The V and J genes are TRBV30 and TRBJ2-5; the D gene is possibly TRBD2 (6 bases). The CDR3 contains 13 residues. Germline CDR1 and CDR2: GTSNPN and SVGIG (reference sequence). V dropped 5 bases and J dropped 11 bases, with 21 bases sitting between them. CDR3 sequence reads: CAWGRDPTREQYF. The CDR3 DNA is TGTGCCTGGGGCCGGGATCCGACTAGGGAGCAGTACTTC.

The V gene is TRBV7-8, the J gene TRBJ2-7; no clear D gene. In germline, CDR1 is SGHVS, CDR2 FQNEAQ. Trimming took off 4 bases at V and 6 bases at J, with 16 bases between the two ends. The CDR3 extends over 14 amino acids. The CDR3 sequence: CASSSNHPILEQYF. The CDR3 DNA sequence: TGTGCCAGCAGCTCCAACCACCCTATCCTCGAGCAGTACTTC.

V usage is TRBV7-2 and J usage is TRBJ2-5, with 10 positions matching TRBD1. The end of the DNA aligns better with TRBJ2-7, so the J call may be wrong. The CDR3 extends over 13 amino acids. The germline gives CDR1 SGHTA, CDR2 FQGNSA. CDR3 amino acids: CASSVDRGREQYF. The CDR3 DNA is TGTGCCAGCAGCGTTGACAGGGGGCGCGAGCAGTACTTC.

The V and J genes are TRBV29-1 and TRBJ1-1, with D possibly TRBD1 on 5 matching bases. Trimming removed 3 bases at V and 11 bases at J, with 22 bases between. This CDR3 region has 14 residues. The germline V gene encodes CDR1 SQVTM and CDR2 ANQGSEA. CDR3 region: CSVDAGPTDVEAFF. In nucleotides, the CDR3 is TGCAGCGTTGATGCGGGACCCACTGATGTTGAGGCTTTCTTT. Using reference TRBV29-1 and TRBJ1-1 for the parts outside the CDR3, the full variable domain is SAVISQKPSRDICQRGTSLTIQCQVDSQVTMMFWYRQQPGQSLTLIATANQGSEATYESGFVIDKFPISRPNLTFSTLTVSNMSPEDSSIYLCSVDAGPTDVEAFFGQGTRLTVV.

The chain couples TRBV5-4 to TRBJ2-3, with 7 bases matching TRBD2. Germline V gives CDR1 SGHNT, CDR2 YYREEE (reference sequence). CDR3 length equals 15 residues. The V and J ends lost 1 base and 5 bases, in that order; junction bases with no gene match: 7. As DNA, the CDR3 is TGTGCCAGCAGCTTGATCGGCGGGGAGGGAGATACGCAGTATTTT. This translates into CASSLIGGEGDTQYF. The complete variable domain, with remaining parts taken from reference TRBV5-4 and TRBJ2-3, reads ETGVTQSPTHLIKTRGQQVTLRCSSQSGHNTVSWYQQALGQGPQFIFQYYREEENGRGNFPPRFSGLQFPNYSSELNVNALELDDSALYLCASSLIGGEGDTQYFGPGTRLTVL.